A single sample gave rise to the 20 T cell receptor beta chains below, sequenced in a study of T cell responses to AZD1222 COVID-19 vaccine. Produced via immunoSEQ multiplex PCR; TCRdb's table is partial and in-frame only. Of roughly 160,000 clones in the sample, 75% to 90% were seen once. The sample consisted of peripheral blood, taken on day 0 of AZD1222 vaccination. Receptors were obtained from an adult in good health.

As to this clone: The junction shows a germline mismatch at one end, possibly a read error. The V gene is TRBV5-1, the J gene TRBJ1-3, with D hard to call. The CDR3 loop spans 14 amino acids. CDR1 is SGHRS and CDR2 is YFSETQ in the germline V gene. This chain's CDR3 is CASSLAFSGNTIYF. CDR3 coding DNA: TGCGCCAGCAGCTTGGCCTTCTCTGGGAACACCATATATTTT.

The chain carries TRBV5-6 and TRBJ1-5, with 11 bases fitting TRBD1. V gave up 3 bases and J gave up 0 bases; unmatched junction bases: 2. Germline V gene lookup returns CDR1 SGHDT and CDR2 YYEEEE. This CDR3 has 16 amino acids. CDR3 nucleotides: TGTGCCAGCAGCTGGGGACAGGGGGTTAGCAATCAGCCCCAGCATTTT. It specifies CASSWGQGVSNQPQHF.

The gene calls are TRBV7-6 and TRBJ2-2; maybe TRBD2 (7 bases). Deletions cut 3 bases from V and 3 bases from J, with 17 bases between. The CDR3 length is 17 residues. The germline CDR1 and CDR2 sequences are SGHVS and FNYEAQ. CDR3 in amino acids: CASSFALREGDTGELFF. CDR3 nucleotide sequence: TGTGCCAGCAGCTTTGCCCTCAGGGAGGGGGACACCGGGGAGCTGTTTTTT.

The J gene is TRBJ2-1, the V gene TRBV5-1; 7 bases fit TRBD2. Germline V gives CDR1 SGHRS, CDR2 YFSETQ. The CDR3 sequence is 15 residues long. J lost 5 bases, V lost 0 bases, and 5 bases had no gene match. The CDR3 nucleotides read TGCGCCAGCAGCTTGGTAGCGGGCCTTAACAATGAGCAGTTCTTC. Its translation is CASSLVAGLNNEQFF.

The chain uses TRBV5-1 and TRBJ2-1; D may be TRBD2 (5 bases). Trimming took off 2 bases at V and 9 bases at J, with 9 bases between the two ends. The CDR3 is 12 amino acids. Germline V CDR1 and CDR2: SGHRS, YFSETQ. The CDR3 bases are TGCGCCAGCAGCTTAAATGAGGGTGAGCAGTTCTTC. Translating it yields CASSLNEGEQFF.

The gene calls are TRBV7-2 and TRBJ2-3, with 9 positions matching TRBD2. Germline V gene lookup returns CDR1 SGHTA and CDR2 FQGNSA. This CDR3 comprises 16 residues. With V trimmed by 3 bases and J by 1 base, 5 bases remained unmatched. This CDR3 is CASSFAVAGGTDTQYF. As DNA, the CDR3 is TGTGCCAGCAGCTTTGCTGTAGCGGGGGGCACAGATACGCAGTATTTT.

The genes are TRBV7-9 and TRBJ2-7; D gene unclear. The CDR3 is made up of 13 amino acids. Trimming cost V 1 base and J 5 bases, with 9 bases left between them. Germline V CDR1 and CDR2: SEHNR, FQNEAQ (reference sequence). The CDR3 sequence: CASSLDFGHEQYV. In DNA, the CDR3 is TGTGCCAGCAGCTTAGATTTCGGTCACGAGCAGTACGTC.

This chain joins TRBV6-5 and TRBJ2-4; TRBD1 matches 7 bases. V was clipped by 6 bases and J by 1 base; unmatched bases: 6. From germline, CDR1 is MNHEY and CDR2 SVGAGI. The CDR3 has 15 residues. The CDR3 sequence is CASSRDRAAKNIQYF. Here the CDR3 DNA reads TGTGCCAGCAGCCGTGACAGGGCTGCCAAAAACATTCAGTACTTC.

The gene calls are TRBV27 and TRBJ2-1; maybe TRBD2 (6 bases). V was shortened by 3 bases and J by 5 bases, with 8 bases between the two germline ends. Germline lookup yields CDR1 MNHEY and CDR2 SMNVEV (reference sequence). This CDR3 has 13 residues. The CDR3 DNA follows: TGTGCCAGCAGTTTGGGACTTCACAATGAGCAGTTCTTC. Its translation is CASSLGLHNEQFF.

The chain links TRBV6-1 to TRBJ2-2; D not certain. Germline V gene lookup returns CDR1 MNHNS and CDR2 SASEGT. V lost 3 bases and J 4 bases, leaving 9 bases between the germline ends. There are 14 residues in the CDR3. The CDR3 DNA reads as TGTGCCAGCAGTGATCCGGGCGGCACCGGGGAGCTGTTTTTT. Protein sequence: CASSDPGGTGELFF.

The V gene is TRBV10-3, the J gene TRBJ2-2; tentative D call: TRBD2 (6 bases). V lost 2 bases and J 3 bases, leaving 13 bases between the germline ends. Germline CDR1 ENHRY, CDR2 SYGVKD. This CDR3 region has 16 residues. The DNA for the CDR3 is TGTGCCATCAGTGAGATCGGAGGCGGGGACACCGGGGAGCTGTTTTTT. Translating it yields CAISEIGGGDTGELFF.

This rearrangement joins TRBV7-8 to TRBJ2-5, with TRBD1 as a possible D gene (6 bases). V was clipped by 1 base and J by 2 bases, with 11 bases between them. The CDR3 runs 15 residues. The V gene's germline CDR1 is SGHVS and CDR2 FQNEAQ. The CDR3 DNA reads TGTGCCAGCAGCTTAGACCGGACAGTTCAAGAGACCCAGTACTTC. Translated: CASSLDRTVQETQYF. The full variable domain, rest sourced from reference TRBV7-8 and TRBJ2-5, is GAGVSQSPRYKVAKRGQDVALRCDPISGHVSLFWYQQALGQGPEFLTYFQNEAQLDKSGLPSDRFFAERPEGSVSTLKIQRTQQEDSAVYLCASSLDRTVQETQYFGPGTRLLVL.

CDR3 nucleotides: TGTGCCAGCAGCTTGTCTCTGGGCGGGAAAACAGGGGACAATCAGCCCCAGCATTTT. It yields the protein CASSLSLGGKTGDNQPQHF. The chain recombines TRBV5-6 with TRBJ1-5, with 7 positions matching TRBD1. The germline V gene has CDR1 SGHDT and CDR2 YYEEEE. This CDR3 contains 19 residues. V trimming: 1 base; J trimming: 3 bases; junction bases outside the gene matches: 16.

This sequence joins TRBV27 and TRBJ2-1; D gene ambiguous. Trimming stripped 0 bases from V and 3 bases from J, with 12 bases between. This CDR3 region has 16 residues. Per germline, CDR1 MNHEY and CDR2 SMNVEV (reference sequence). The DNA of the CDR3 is TGTGCCAGCAGTTTATCGAATGGGGAACACTACAATGAGCAGTTCTTC. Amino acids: CASSLSNGEHYNEQFF.

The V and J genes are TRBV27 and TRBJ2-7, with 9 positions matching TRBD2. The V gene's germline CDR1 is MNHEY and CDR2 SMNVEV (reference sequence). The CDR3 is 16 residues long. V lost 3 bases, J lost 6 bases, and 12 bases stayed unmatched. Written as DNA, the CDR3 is TGTGCCAGCAGTTTTGGAAGCGGGGGGACACGCCTCGAGCAGTACTTC. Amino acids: CASSFGSGGTRLEQYF.

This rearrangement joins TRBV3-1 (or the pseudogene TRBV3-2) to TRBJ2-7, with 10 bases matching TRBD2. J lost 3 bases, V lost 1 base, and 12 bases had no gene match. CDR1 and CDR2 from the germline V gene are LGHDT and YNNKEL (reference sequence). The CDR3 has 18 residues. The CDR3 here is CASSQVQRGGLSDYEQYF. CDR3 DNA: TGTGCCAGCAGCCAAGTCCAGCGGGGGGGATTATCAGACTACGAGCAGTACTTC.

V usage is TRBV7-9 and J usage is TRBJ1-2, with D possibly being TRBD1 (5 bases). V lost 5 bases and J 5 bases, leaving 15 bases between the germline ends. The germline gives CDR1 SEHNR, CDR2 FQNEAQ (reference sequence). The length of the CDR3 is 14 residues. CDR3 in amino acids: CASSADLRGYGYTF. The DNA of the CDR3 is TGTGCCAGCAGCGCGGACCTCCGGGGGTATGGCTACACCTTC.

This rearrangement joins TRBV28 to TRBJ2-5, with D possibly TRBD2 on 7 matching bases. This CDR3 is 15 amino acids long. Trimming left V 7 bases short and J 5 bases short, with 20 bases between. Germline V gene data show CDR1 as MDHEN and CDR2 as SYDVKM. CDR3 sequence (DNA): TGTGCCAGCAACGCTGGGGGGGGGCTAACGGAGACCCAGTACTTC. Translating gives CASNAGGGLTETQYF.

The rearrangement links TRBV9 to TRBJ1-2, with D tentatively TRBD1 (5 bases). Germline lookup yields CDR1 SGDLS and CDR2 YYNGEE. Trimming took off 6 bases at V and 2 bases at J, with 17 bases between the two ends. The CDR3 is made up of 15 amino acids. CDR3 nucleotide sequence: TGTGCCAGCACCCCCGAGGGGCAGGGAAACTATGGCTACACCTTC. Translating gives CASTPEGQGNYGYTF.

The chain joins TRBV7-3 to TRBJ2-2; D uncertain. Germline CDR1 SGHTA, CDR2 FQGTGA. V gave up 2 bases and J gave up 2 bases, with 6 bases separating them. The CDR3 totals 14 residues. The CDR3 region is CASSLGQNTGELFF. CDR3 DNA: TGTGCCAGCAGCTTAGGCCAAAACACCGGGGAGCTGTTTTTT.